Described below is a single TCR beta chain sequence and its context. CDR1 is SGHDN, CDR2 FVKESK, per germline. The germline V and J ends were trimmed by 0 bases and 4 bases, with 13 bases remaining between them. The CDR3 has 16 amino acids. The sample originates from a study of Ad26.COV2.S vaccination and SARS-CoV-2 variants. Profiled with immunoSEQ multiplex PCR; TCRdb holds only in-frame clones, not every one. The repertoire holds about 400,000 clones, over 75% seen once, with 1.5% to 2% in the top ten. Treatment in this sample: about 20 received Ad26.COV2.S at low or high dose, single or two shots; about 5 received placebo; per-sample allocation not given. Day 63 following the first vaccine or placebo injection was when the samples were taken.

The receptor's source is a person between 18 and 60 years old who received the Ad26.COV2.S COVID-19 vaccine or a placebo. The gene calls are TRBV14 and TRBJ2-1; no clear D. Source: peripheral blood, taken in a trial of Ad26.COV2.S vaccine versus placebo. CDR3 in amino acids: CASSQDLRLGYNEQFF. The DNA for the CDR3 is TGTGCCAGCAGCCAAGATTTGAGGCTAGGGTACAATGAGCAGTTCTTC.